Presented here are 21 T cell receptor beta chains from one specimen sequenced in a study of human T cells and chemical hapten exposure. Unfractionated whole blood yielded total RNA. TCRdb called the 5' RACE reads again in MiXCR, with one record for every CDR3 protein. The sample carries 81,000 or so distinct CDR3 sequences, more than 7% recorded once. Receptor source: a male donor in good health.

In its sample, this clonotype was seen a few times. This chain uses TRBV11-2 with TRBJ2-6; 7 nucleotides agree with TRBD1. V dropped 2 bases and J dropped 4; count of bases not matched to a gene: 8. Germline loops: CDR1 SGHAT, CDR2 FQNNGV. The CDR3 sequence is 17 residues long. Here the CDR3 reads CASSLRAQGEGANVLTF. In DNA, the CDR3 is TGTGCCAGCAGCTTAAGGGCCCAGGGGGAAGGGGCCAACGTCCTGACTTTC.

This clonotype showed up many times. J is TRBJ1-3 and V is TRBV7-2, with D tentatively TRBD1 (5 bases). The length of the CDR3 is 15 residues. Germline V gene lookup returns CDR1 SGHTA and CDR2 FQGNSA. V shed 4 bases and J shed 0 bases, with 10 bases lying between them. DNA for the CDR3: TGTGCCAGCAGCTGGGACGCCAGCTCTGGAAACACCATATATTTT. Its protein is CASSWDASSGNTIYF.

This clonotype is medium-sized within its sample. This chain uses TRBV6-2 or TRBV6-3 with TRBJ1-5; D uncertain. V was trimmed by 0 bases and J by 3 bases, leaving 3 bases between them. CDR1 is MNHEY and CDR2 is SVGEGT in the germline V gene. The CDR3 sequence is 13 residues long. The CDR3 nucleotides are TGTGCCAGCAGTTACTCGGACAATCAGCCCCAGCATTTT. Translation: CASSYSDNQPQHF.

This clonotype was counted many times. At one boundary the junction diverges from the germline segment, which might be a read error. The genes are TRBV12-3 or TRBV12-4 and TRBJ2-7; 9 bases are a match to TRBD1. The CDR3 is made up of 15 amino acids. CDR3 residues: CASSLYTGGTYEQYF. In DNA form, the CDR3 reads TGTGCCAGCAGTCTCTACACAGGGGGCACCTATGAGCAGTACTTC.

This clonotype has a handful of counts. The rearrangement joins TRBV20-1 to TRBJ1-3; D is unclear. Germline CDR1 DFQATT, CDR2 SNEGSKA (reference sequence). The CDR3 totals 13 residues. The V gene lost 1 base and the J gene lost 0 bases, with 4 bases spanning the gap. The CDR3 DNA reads TGCAGTGCTAGAGGGGACTCTGGAAACACCATATATTTT. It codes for CSARGDSGNTIYF.

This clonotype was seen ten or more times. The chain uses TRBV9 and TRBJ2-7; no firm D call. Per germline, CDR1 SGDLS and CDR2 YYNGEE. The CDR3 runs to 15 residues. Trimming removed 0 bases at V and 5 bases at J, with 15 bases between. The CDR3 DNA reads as TGTGCCAGCAGCGTAGGTGGTCGGTCTCTGGACGAGCAGTACTTC. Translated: CASSVGGRSLDEQYF.

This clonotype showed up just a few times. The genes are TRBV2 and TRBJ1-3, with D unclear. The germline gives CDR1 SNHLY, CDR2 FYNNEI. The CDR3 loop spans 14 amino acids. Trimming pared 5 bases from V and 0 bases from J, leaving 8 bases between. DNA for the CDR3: TGTGCCAGCAGTACGGACGTCTCTGGAAACACCATATATTTT. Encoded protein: CASSTDVSGNTIYF.

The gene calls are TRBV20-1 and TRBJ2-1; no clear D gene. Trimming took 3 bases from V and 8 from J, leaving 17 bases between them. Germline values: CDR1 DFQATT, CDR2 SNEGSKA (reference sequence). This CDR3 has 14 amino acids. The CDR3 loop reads CSASDSGISYEQFF. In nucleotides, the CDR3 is TGCAGTGCTAGTGATTCAGGTATTAGTTATGAGCAGTTCTTC.

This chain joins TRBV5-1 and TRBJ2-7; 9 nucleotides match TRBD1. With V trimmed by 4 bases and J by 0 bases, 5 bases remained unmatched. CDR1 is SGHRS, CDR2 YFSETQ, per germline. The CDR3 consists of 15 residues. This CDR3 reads CASSTWTGASYEQYF. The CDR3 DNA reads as TGCGCCAGCAGCACCTGGACAGGGGCCTCCTACGAGCAGTACTTC.

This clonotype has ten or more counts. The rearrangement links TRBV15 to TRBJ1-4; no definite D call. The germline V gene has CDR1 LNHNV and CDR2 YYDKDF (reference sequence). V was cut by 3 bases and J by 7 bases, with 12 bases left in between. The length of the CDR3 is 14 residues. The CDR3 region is CATSRISGGEKLFF. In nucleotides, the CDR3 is TGTGCCACCAGCAGGATCAGTGGTGGTGAAAAACTGTTTTTT.

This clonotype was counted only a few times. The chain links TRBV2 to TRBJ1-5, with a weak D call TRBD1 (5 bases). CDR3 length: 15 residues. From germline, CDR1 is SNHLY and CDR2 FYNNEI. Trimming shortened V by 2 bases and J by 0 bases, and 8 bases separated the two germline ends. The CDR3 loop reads CASSETRGSNQPQHF. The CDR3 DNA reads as TGTGCCAGCAGTGAAACTAGGGGTAGCAATCAGCCCCAGCATTTT.

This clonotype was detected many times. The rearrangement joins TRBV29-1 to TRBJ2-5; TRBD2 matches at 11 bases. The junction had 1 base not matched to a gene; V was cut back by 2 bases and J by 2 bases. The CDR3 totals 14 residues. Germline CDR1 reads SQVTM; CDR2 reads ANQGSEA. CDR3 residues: CSVETSGGQETQYF. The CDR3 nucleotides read TGCAGCGTTGAAACTAGCGGGGGACAAGAGACCCAGTACTTC.

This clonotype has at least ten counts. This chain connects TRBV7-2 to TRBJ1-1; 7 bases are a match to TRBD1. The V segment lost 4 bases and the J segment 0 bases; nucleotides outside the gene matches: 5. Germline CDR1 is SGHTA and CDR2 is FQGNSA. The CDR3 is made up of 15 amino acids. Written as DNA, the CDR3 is TGTGCCAGCAGCTACACGACAGGGATGAACACTGAAGCTTTCTTT. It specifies CASSYTTGMNTEAFF.

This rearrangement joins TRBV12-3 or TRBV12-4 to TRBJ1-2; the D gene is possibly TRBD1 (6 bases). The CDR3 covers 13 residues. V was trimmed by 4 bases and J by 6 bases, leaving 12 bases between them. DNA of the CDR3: TGTGCCAGCAGTTCCCAGGGGCGCGATGGCTACACCTTC. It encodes CASSSQGRDGYTF.

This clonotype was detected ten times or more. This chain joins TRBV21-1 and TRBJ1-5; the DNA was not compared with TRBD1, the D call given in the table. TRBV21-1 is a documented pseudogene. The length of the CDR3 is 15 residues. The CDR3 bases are TGTGCCAGCAGCAAATTCCCGGCCAGCAATCAGCCCCAGCATTTT. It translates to CASSKFPASNQPQHF.

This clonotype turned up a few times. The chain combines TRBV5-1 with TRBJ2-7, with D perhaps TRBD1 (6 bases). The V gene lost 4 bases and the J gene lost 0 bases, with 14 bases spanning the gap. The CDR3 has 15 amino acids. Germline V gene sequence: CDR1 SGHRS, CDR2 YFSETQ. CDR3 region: CASSHRTESSYEQYF. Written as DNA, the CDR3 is TGCGCCAGCAGCCACAGGACAGAGAGCTCCTACGAGCAGTACTTC.

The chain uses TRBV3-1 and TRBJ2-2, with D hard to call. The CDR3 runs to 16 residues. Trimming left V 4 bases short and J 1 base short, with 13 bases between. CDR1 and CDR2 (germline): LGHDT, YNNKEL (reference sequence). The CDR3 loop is CASSRRPTGNTGELFF. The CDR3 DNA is TGTGCCAGCAGCCGGCGTCCCACTGGGAACACCGGGGAGCTGTTTTTT.

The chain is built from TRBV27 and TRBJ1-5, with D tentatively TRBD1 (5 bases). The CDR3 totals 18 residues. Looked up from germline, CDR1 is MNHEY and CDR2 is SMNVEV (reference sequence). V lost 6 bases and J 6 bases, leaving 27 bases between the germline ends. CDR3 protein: CASSPIGRGGVRSQPQHF. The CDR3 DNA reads TGTGCCAGCAGCCCTATTGGGAGGGGAGGAGTTCGCAGTCAGCCCCAGCATTTT.

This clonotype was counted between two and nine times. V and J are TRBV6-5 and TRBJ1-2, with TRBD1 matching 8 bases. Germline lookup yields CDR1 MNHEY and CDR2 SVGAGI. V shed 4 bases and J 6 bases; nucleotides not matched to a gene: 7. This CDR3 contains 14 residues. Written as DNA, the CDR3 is TGTGCCAGCAGTTCTCAGGACAGGGTCCATGGCTACACCTTC. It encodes CASSSQDRVHGYTF.

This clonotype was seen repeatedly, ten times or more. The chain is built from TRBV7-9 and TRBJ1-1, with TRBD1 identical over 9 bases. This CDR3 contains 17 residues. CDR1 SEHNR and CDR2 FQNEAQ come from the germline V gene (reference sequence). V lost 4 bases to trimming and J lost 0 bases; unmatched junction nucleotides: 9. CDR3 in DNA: TGTGCCAGCAGCTCCTGGGGACAGGGAACTATGAACACTGAAGCTTTCTTT. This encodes CASSSWGQGTMNTEAFF.

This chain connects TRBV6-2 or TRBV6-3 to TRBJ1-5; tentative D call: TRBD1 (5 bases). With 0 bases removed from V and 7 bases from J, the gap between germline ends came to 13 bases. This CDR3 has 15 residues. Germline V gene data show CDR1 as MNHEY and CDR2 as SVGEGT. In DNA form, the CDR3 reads TGTGCCAGCAGTTACTCCGTGGGGACGGGACAGCCCCAGCATTTT. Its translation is CASSYSVGTGQPQHF.